The 22 T cell receptor beta chains below come from one sample, sequenced in a study of blood T cell repertoires in COVID-19. Some clones are missing from TCRdb's copy, which holds only in-frame ones; the method was immunoSEQ multiplex PCR. Of about 220,000 clones listed, over 75% are singletons. Input material: peripheral blood. The receptors stem from a woman in her 70s with COVID-19, enrolled during active disease.

The chain joins TRBV6-5 to TRBJ1-6; D uncertain. The CDR3 consists of 16 residues. V was trimmed by 0 bases and J by 0 bases, leaving 6 bases between them. Germline lookup yields CDR1 MNHEY and CDR2 SVGAGI. The CDR3, as DNA: TGTGCCAGCAGTTACTCGAAGAGCTCCTATAATTCACCCCTCCACTTT. Its translation is CASSYSKSSYNSPLHF.

V usage is TRBV7-2 and J usage is TRBJ2-2; TRBD2 matches at 8 bases. The junction had 2 bases not matched to a gene; V was cut back by 3 bases and J by 5 bases. CDR3 size: 14 residues. From germline, CDR1 is SGHTA and CDR2 FQGNSA. The CDR3 loop reads CASSFIAGTGELFF. The CDR3 DNA sequence: TGTGCCAGCAGCTTCATAGCGGGAACCGGGGAGCTGTTTTTT.

V is TRBV27 and J is TRBJ2-2; 14 nucleotides agree with TRBD2. Germline V gene data show CDR1 as MNHEY and CDR2 as SMNVEV (reference sequence). CDR3 length: 19 residues. V was clipped by 5 bases and J by 0 bases; unmatched bases: 8. In DNA, the CDR3 is TGTGCCAGCAGTCTGGGACTAGCGGGAGTTCCAGCGAACACCGGGGAGCTGTTTTTT. Translated: CASSLGLAGVPANTGELFF.

This CDR3 reads CASSQDRGPTAGELFF. Written as DNA, the CDR3 is TGCGCCAGCAGCCAAGACAGGGGACCCACTGCTGGGGAGCTGTTTTTT. This rearrangement joins TRBV4-3 to TRBJ2-2; TRBD1 is a possible D gene (6 bases). The length of the CDR3 is 16 residues. The V and J ends lost 0 bases and 8 bases respectively, with 16 bases between them. The germline V gene encodes CDR1 LGHNA and CDR2 YSLEER.

The chain combines TRBV4-2 with TRBJ1-2, with 8 bases fitting TRBD1. Germline V gene sequence: CDR1 LGHNA, CDR2 YNFKEQ. The CDR3 has 18 amino acids. V dropped 0 bases and J dropped 4; count of bases not matched to a gene: 13. The DNA for the CDR3 is TGTGCCAGCAGCCAAGAAGTCGCCGGGACAGGCTTCGTCTATGGCTACACCTTC. As protein: CASSQEVAGTGFVYGYTF.

The chain links TRBV11-3 to TRBJ2-5; 12 nucleotides agree with TRBD2. Germline CDR1 reads SGHNT; CDR2 reads YENEEA. This CDR3 is built from 18 residues. V shed 2 bases, J shed 3 bases, and the junction held 10 bases outside the gene matches. The DNA for the CDR3 is TGTGCCAGCAGCTTAAGTCTTCCACTAGCGGGGGGCAAAGAGACCCAGTACTTC. Translating it yields CASSLSLPLAGGKETQYF.

The chain links TRBV6-2 or TRBV6-3 to TRBJ1-2, with TRBD1 matching over 7 bases. The germline gives CDR1 MNHEY, CDR2 SVGEGT. This CDR3 contains 15 residues. With V trimmed by 5 bases and J by 4 bases, 10 bases remained unmatched. The chain's CDR3 is CASSPRQGPLYGYTF. DNA of the CDR3: TGTGCCAGCAGTCCCAGACAGGGACCTCTCTATGGCTACACCTTC.

This rearrangement joins TRBV7-3 to TRBJ2-4; 7 nucleotides agree with TRBD1. V was clipped by 1 base and J by 8 bases; unmatched bases: 5. The CDR3 consists of 14 residues. Germline assignment: CDR1 SGHTA and CDR2 FQGTGA. The CDR3 loop is CASSLSWDSDIQYF. CDR3 coding DNA: TGTGCCAGCAGCTTAAGTTGGGACAGTGACATTCAGTACTTC.

V is TRBV30 and J is TRBJ1-4; 7 bases are shared with TRBD1. Per the germline V gene, CDR1 is GTSNPN and CDR2 is SVGIG (reference sequence). V shed 7 bases, J shed 2 bases, and the junction held 13 bases outside the gene matches. This CDR3 is 16 amino acids long. The CDR3 DNA reads TGTGCCTCCACTCCCGACAGGGCGGGCACTAATGAAAAACTGTTTTTT. This gives the protein CASTPDRAGTNEKLFF.

V gene TRBV3-1 (or the pseudogene TRBV3-2) combines with J gene TRBJ2-1; the match to TRBD2 covers 14 bases. Germline V lookup: CDR1 LGHDT, CDR2 YNNKEL (reference sequence). V shed 2 bases and J 3 bases; nucleotides not matched to a gene: 3. CDR3 length equals 17 residues. The CDR3 spells CASSQPGLAGVYNEQFF. CDR3 coding DNA: TGTGCCAGCAGCCAACCGGGACTAGCGGGGGTCTACAATGAGCAGTTCTTC.

This clone turned up a few times. The V call is TRBV6-4, the J call TRBJ2-1; TRBD1 matches 11 bases. The V gene end was trimmed by 0 bases and the J gene end by 6 bases; junction bases not matched to a gene: 4. Germline CDR1 and CDR2: MRHNA and SNTAGT. The CDR3 contains 16 residues. The CDR3, as DNA: TGTGCCAGCAGTGACTCACGGGACAGGGGGTCCAATGAGCAGTTCTTC. Amino acids: CASSDSRDRGSNEQFF.

This sequence joins TRBV7-3 and TRBJ1-3; the D gene is possibly TRBD1 (6 bases). Trimming cost V 2 bases and J 0 bases, with 8 bases left between them. Germline values: CDR1 SGHTA, CDR2 FQGTGA. The CDR3 contains 15 residues. This chain's CDR3 is CASSLQGYSGNTIYF. The DNA of the CDR3 is TGTGCCAGCAGCTTACAGGGGTACTCTGGAAACACCATATATTTT.

V and J are TRBV5-1 and TRBJ2-3; D possibly corresponds to TRBD2 (7 bases). Germline CDR1 is SGHRS and CDR2 is YFSETQ. Trimming removed 0 bases at V and 5 bases at J, with 16 bases between. The CDR3 sequence is 16 residues long. CDR3 sequence: CASSLEAGALGDTQYF. In DNA, the CDR3 is TGCGCCAGCAGCTTGGAGGCGGGGGCCCTCGGAGATACGCAGTATTTT.

The genes are TRBV5-1 and TRBJ2-5, with D perhaps TRBD1 (5 bases). Trimming took off 4 bases at V and 4 bases at J, with 8 bases between the two ends. The CDR3 is 12 amino acids. Germline CDR1 SGHRS, CDR2 YFSETQ. The CDR3 loop reads CASSPGAETQYF. CDR3 coding DNA: TGCGCCAGCAGCCCTGGGGCAGAGACCCAGTACTTC.

This chain connects TRBV5-6 to TRBJ2-7; 7 bases map to TRBD1. The CDR3 covers 14 residues. The germline V gene has CDR1 SGHDT and CDR2 YYEEEE. V was clipped by 4 bases and J by 1 base; unmatched bases: 5. CDR3 coding DNA: TGTGCCAGCAGCATGGACAGGAAATCCTACGAGCAGTACTTC. Translation gives CASSMDRKSYEQYF.

This chain joins TRBV4-1 and TRBJ2-1; 7 nucleotides match TRBD2. Germline values: CDR1 MGHRA, CDR2 YSYEKL. V was pared by 2 bases and J by 3 bases, with 7 bases of the junction left unmatched. This CDR3 contains 16 residues. CDR3 sequence (DNA): TGCGCCAGCAGCCAAACTTCACTAGCGAGCTACAATGAGCAGTTCTTC. Protein product: CASSQTSLASYNEQFF.

In DNA, the CDR3 is TGTGCCAGCAGCCCCCAACAGGGATCGATCGGCTACACCTTC. Translated, it gives CASSPQQGSIGYTF. The rearrangement links TRBV7-2 to TRBJ1-2; TRBD1 might be the D (6 bases). The ends were cut back, 5 bases at V and 8 bases at J, with 18 bases in the middle. From germline, CDR1 is SGHTA and CDR2 FQGNSA. The CDR3 has 14 residues.

The chain employs TRBV18 and TRBJ2-5, with D uncertain. The V end was cut by 3 bases, the J end by 2 bases, with 10 bases between. This CDR3 is built from 14 residues. Germline CDR1 reads KGHSH; CDR2 reads LQKENI. CDR3 protein: CASSPARLQETQYF. The CDR3 region has the DNA TGTGCCAGCTCACCGGCCAGGCTGCAAGAGACCCAGTACTTC.

This clone turned up a few times. The V call is TRBV11-3, the J call TRBJ1-1; tentatively, D is TRBD1 (5 bases). Germline CDR1 SGHNT, CDR2 YENEEA. The CDR3 totals 14 residues. Trimming shortened V by 1 base and J by 4 bases, and 10 bases separated the two germline ends. CDR3 bases: TGTGCCAGCAGCTTAGTGGAGGGGTTCACTGAAGCTTTCTTT. It encodes CASSLVEGFTEAFF.

The V and J genes are TRBV6-2 or TRBV6-3 and TRBJ1-4, with 7 bases matching TRBD1. Trimming cost V 5 bases and J 2 bases; bases outside gene matches: 8. The CDR3 totals 16 residues. Germline V lookup: CDR1 MNHEY, CDR2 SVGEGT. The CDR3 is CASSPTGLSTNEKLFF. CDR3 bases: TGTGCCAGCAGTCCGACAGGGTTGTCGACTAATGAAAAACTGTTTTTT.

The chain links TRBV19 to TRBJ2-3; D might be TRBD2 (5 bases). Deletions cut 6 bases from V and 2 bases from J, with 12 bases between. Germline V gene data show CDR1 as LNHDA and CDR2 as SQIVND (reference sequence). The CDR3 contains 14 residues. The CDR3 DNA follows: TGTGCCAGTAGGATGCACGGGAACACAGATACGCAGTATTTT. It codes for CASRMHGNTDTQYF. Variable domain in full (rest from reference TRBV19 and TRBJ2-3): DGGITQSPKYLFRKEGQNVTLSCEQNLNHDAMYWYRQDPGQGLRLIYYSQIVNDFQKGDIAEGYSVSREKKESFPLTVTSAQKNPTAFYLCASRMHGNTDTQYFGPGTRLTVL.

The chain carries TRBV20-1 and TRBJ2-7; 9 bases match TRBD1. Trimming at V came to 3 bases and at J to 1 base, leaving 7 bases not matched to a gene. The CDR3 consists of 15 residues. Germline values: CDR1 DFQATT, CDR2 SNEGSKA (reference sequence). DNA of the CDR3: TGCAGTGCTAGTGCATCGGGACAGGGTTCCTACGAGCAGTACTTC. Amino acids: CSASASGQGSYEQYF.